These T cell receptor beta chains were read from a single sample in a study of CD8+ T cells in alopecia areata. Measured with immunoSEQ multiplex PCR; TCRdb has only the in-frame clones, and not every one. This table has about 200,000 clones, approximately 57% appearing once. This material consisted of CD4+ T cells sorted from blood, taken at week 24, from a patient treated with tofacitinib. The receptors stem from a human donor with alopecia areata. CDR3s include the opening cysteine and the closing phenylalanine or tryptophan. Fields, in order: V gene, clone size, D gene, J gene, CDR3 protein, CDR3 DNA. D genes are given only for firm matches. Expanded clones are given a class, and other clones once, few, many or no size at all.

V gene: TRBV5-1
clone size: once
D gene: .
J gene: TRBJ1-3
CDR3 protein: CASSLGQAGNTIYF
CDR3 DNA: TGCGCCAGCAGCTTGGGACAAGCAGGAAACACCATATATTTT

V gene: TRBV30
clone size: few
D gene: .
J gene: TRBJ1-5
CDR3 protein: CAWSVRDQPQHF
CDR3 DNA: TGTGCCTGGAGTGTAAGGGATCAGCCCCAGCATTTT

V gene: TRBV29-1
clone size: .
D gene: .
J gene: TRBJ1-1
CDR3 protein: CSAGTVEAFF
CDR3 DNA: TGCAGCGCTGGGACTGTCGAAGCTTTCTTT

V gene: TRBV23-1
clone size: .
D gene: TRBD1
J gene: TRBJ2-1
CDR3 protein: CALNRDRGNEQFF
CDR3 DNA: TGCGCCCTAAACAGGGACAGGGGCAATGAGCAGTTCTTC

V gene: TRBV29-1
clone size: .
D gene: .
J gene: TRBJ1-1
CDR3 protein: CSAGDVEAFF
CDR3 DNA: TGCAGCGCGGGGGACGTTGAAGCTTTCTTT

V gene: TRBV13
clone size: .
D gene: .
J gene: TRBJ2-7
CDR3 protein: CASSFGTGQYEQYF
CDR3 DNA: TGTGCCAGCAGCTTCGGGACGGGGCAATACGAGCAGTACTTC

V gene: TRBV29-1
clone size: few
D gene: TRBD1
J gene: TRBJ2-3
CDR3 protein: CSLGTGVRDTQYF
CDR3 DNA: TGCAGCCTTGGGACAGGGGTACGAGATACGCAGTATTTT

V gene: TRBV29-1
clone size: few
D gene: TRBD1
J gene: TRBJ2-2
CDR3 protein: CSVRTGNTGELFF
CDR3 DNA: TGCAGCGTACGGACAGGGAACACCGGGGAGCTGTTTTTT

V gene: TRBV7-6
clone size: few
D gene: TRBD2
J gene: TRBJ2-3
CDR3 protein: CASSPWASGGTDTQYF
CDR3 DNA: TGTGCCAGCAGCCCGTGGGCTAGCGGGGGCACAGATACGCAGTATTTT

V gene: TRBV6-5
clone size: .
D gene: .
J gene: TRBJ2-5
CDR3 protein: CASRSLGRKTQYF
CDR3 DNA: TGTGCCAGCAGATCGCTAGGACGGAAGACCCAGTACTTC

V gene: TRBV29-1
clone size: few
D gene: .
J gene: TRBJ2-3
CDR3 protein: CSVVKRPQSTDTQYF
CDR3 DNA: TGCAGCGTTGTAAAACGGCCTCAGAGCACAGATACGCAGTATTTT

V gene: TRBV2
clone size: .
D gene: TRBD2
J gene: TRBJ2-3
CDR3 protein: CASSKTSGITTDTQYF
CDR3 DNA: TGTGCCAGCAGTAAGACTAGCGGGATAACGACAGATACGCAGTATTTT

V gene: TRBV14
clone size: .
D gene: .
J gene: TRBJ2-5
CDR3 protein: CASSPQGISETQYF
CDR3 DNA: TGTGCCAGCAGCCCCCAGGGAATCTCGGAGACCCAGTACTTC

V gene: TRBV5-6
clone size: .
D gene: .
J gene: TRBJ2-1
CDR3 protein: CASSSDSSYNEQFF
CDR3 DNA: TGTGCCAGCAGCTCGGACAGCTCCTACAATGAGCAGTTCTTC

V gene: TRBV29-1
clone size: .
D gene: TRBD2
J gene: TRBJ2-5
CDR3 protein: CSAPTGGLAAVGGETQYF
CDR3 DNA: TGCAGCGCCCCGACTGGAGGGCTAGCGGCGGTGGGAGGGGAGACCCAGTACTTC

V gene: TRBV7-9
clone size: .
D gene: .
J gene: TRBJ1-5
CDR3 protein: CASSYNRDKGNQPQHF
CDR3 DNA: TGTGCCAGCAGTTATAACCGGGACAAGGGTAATCAGCCCCAGCATTTT

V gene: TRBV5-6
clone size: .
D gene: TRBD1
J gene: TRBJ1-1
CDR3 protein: CASSSTTGLNTEAFF
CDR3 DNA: TGTGCCAGCAGCTCTACGACAGGGTTGAACACTGAAGCTTTCTTT

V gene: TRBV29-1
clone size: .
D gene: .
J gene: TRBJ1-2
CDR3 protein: CSVEERVSGGYTF
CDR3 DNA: TGCAGCGTTGAAGAGAGGGTTTCAGGTGGCTACACCTTC

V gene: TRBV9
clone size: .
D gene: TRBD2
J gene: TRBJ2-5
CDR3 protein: CASSVGGGGADSVQETQYF
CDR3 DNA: TGTGCCAGCAGCGTAGGAGGCGGGGGGGCCGATTCGGTCCAAGAGACCCAGTACTTC

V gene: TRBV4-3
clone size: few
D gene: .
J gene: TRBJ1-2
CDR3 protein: CASSPGDGGLYGYTF
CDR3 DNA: TGCGCCAGCAGCCCCGGTGACGGAGGCCTCTATGGCTACACCTTC

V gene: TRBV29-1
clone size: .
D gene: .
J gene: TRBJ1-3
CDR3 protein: CSVVTPTSGNTIYF
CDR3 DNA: TGCAGCGTTGTGACACCTACCTCTGGAAACACCATATATTTT

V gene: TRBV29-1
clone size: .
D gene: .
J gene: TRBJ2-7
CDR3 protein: CSVEIGRGEQYF
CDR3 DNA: TGCAGCGTTGAGATTGGCAGGGGCGAGCAGTACTTC

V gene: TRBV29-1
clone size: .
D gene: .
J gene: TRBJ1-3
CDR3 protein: CSAVLGLNTIYF
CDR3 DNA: TGCAGCGCAGTCCTTGGCCTCAACACCATATATTTT

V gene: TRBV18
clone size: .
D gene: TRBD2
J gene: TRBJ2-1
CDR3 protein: CASSPGLAGENEQFF
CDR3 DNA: TGTGCCAGCTCACCGGGACTAGCGGGGGAAAATGAGCAGTTCTTC

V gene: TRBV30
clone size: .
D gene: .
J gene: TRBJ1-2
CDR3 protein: CAWRDDNNYGYTF
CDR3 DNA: TGTGCCTGGAGGGACGACAATAACTATGGCTACACCTTC

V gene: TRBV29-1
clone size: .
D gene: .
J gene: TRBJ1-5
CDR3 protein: CSVVEGVNQPQHF
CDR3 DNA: TGCAGCGTTGTGGAGGGGGTCAATCAGCCCCAGCATTTT

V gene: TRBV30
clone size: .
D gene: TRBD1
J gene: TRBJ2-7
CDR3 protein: CAWRAGTGISYEQYF
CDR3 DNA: TGTGCCTGGAGGGCCGGGACAGGGATCTCCTACGAGCAGTACTTC

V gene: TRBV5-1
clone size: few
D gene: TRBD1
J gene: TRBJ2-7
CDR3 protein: CASSYAGTANEQYF
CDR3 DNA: TGCGCCAGCAGCTACGCCGGGACAGCCAACGAGCAGTACTTC

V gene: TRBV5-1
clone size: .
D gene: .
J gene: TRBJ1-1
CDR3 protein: CASSGGGGSEAFF
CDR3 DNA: TGCGCCAGCAGCGGAGGGGGAGGGAGTGAAGCTTTCTTT

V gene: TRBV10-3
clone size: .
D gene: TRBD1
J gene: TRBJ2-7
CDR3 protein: CAISESRTGGSYEQYF
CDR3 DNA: TGTGCCATCAGTGAGTCGCGGACAGGAGGTTCCTACGAGCAGTACTTC

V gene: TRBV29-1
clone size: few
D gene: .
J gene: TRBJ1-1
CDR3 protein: CSVSDYYTEAFF
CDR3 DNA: TGCAGCGTTTCAGATTATTACACTGAAGCTTTCTTT

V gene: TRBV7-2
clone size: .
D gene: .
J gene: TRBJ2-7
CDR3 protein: CASSQQGLRSEQYF
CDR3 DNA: TGTGCCAGCAGCCAACAGGGACTCCGTTCGGAGCAGTACTTC

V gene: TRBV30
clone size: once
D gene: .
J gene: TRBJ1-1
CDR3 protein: CAWSVYQANTEAFF
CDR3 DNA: TGTGCCTGGAGTGTATATCAGGCGAACACTGAAGCTTTCTTT

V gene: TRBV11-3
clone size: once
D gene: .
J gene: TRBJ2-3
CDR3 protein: CASSLGPAGYTDTQYF
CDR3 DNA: TGTGCCAGCAGCTTAGGGCCGGCGGGCTACACAGATACGCAGTATTTT

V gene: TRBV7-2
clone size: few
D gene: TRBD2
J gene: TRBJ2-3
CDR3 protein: CASSLQAGGPDTQYF
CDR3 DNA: TGTGCCAGCAGCTTACAGGCGGGGGGCCCAGATACGCAGTATTTT

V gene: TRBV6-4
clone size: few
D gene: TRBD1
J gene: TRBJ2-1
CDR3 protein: CASSVSLGPGGNEQFF
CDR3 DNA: TGTGCCAGCAGTGTTTCTCTGGGGCCAGGGGGCAATGAGCAGTTCTTC

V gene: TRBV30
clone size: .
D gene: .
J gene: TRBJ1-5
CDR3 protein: CAWDAEAGRQPQHF
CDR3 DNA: TGTGCCTGGGACGCAGAGGCAGGGAGACAGCCCCAGCATTTT

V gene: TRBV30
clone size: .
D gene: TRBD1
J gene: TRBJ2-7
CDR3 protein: CASAAWGTGEQYF
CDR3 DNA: TGTGCCTCTGCGGCGTGGGGGACAGGCGAGCAGTACTTC

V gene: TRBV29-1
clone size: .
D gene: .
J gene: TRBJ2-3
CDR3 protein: CSVEPGTDTQYF
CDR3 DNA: TGCAGCGTTGAACCGGGCACAGATACGCAGTATTTT

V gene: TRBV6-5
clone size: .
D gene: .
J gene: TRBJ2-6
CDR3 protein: CASTDLSSGANVLTF
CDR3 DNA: TGTGCCAGCACCGACTTAAGCTCTGGGGCCAACGTCCTGACTTTC

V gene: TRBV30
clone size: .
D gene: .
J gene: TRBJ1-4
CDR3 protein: CAWSVRVDEKLFF
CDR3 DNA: TGTGCCTGGAGTGTACGGGTAGACGAAAAACTGTTTTTT

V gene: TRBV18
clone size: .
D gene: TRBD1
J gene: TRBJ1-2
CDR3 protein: CASSPSTGISRTF
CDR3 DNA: TGTGCCAGCTCCCCATCGACAGGGATCAGTCGGACCTTC

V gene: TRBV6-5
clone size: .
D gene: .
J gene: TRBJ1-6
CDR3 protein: CASSRTANSPLHF
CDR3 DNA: TGTGCCAGCAGTAGGACAGCTAATTCACCCCTCCACTTT

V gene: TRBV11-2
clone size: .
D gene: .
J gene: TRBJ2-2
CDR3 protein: CASSSEGHGELFF
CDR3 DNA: TGTGCCAGCAGTTCGGAGGGGCACGGGGAGCTGTTTTTT

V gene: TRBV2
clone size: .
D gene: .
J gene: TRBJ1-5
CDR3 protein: CASGHGGGQPQHF
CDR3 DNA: TGTGCCAGCGGACATGGGGGAGGTCAGCCCCAGCATTTT

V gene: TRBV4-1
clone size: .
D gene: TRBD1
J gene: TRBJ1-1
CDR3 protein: CASSARDSKNTEAFF
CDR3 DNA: TGCGCCAGCAGCGCGAGGGACAGTAAAAACACTGAAGCTTTCTTT

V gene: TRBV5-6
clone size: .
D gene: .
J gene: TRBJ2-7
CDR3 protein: CASSLIGDTIGGEQYF
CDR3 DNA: TGTGCCAGCAGCTTGATCGGGGACACCATTGGGGGAGAGCAGTACTTC

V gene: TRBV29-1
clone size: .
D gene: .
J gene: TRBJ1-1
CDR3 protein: CSVSRMNTEAFF
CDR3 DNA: TGCAGCGTGTCCCGGATGAACACTGAAGCTTTCTTT

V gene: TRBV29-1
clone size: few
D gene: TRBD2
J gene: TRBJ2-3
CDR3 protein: CSVEGTSGSTDTQYF
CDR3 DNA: TGCAGCGTTGAAGGGACTAGCGGTAGCACAGATACGCAGTATTTT

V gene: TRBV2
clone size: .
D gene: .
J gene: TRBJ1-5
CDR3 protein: CASSEVLGGPKGHF
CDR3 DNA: TGTGCCAGCAGTGAAGTTTTGGGGGGGCCCAAGGGGCATTTT

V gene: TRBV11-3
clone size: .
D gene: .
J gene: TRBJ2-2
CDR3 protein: CASSLSGPTNTGELFF
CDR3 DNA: TGTGCCAGCAGCTTATCGGGGCCCACGAACACCGGGGAGCTGTTTTTT